The T cell receptor (beta chain) described here comes from a study of cytomegalovirus exposure and HLA in healthy donors. This CDR3 has 14 residues. Germline V gene lookup returns CDR1 SGHRS and CDR2 YFSETQ. Trimming stripped 2 bases from V and 4 bases from J, with 10 bases between. Researchers ran the PCR with 60 Vbeta and 13 Jbeta primers. The method was immunoSEQ multiplex PCR; TCRdb's version includes in-frame clones alone and lacks a portion of them. Found here are some 150,000 clones; the top ten clones hold 2% to 3%. The clonotype originates from a middle-aged man in good health and CMV-seronegative. This chain links TRBV5-1 with TRBJ1-3, with D uncertain. Material for sequencing was PBMCs. The CDR3 DNA follows: TGCGCCAGCAGCTTAGAGGGTCACGGAAACACCATATATTTT. This encodes CASSLEGHGNTIYF.